This passage covers 30 T cell receptor beta chains from one sample sequenced in a study of T cells in Graves' hyperthyroidism and ophthalmopathy. The CDR3 regions of TCR beta were amplified from RNA transcripts. Primed by the HTBI set, a first-round RT-PCR was run on the TCR CDR3. TCRdb independently ran MiXCR on the multiplex PCR reads; one entry per CDR3 protein. The sample carries hundreds of thousands of distinct CDR3 sequences, about 45% recorded once. Sequencing was done on a sample of peripheral blood or thyroid tissue (not recorded which). The source is an adult man with Graves' disease, either hyperthyroidism or ophthalmopathy (not recorded which).

The chain is built from TRBV9 and TRBJ1-5; TRBD1 matches at 8 bases. Germline CDR1 reads SGDLS; CDR2 reads YYNGEE. This CDR3 spans 15 amino acids. Trimming at V came to 0 bases and at J to 5 bases, leaving 4 bases not matched to a gene. CDR3 nucleotides: TGTGCCAGCAGCGTAGACGACAGGGGCTATCAGCCCCAGCATTTT. Translated: CASSVDDRGYQPQHF. The entire variable domain, with the rest obtained from reference TRBV9 and TRBJ1-5, is as follows: DSGVTQTPKHLITATGQRVTLRCSPRSGDLSVYWYQQSLDQGLQFLIQYYNGEERAKGNILERFSAQQFPDLHSELNLSSLELGDSALYFCASSVDDRGYQPQHFGDGTRLSIL.

This clonotype occurred many times. The chain uses TRBV7-2 and TRBJ1-2, with TRBD1 as a possible D gene (6 bases). Trimming shortened V by 3 bases and J by 7 bases, and 12 bases separated the two germline ends. Germline V gene sequence: CDR1 SGHTA, CDR2 FQGNSA. The CDR3 consists of 13 residues. Here the CDR3 reads CASSFRRGSGYTF. The CDR3, as DNA: TGTGCCAGCAGCTTTCGGAGGGGGTCTGGCTACACCTTC.

V usage is TRBV29-1 and J usage is TRBJ2-5; the D is unclear. The DNA end lines up better with TRBJ2-7; the J call may be wrong. This CDR3 region has 14 residues. CDR1 and CDR2 from the germline V gene are SQVTM and ANQGSEA. CDR3 in amino acids: CSVVPDEQSYEQYF. CDR3 coding DNA: TGCAGCGTTGTACCGGACGAACAATCCTACGAGCAGTACTTC.

The rearrangement joins TRBV9 to TRBJ2-3; D not certain. CDR3 length: 14 residues. CDR1 and CDR2 (germline): SGDLS, YYNGEE. V lost 4 bases and J 0 bases, leaving 9 bases between the germline ends. The CDR3 nucleotides are TGTGCCAGCAGCCCGTTTGGGAGCACAGATACGCAGTATTTT. Translated: CASSPFGSTDTQYF.

Only a few counts were recorded for this clonotype. The V gene is TRBV12-3 or TRBV12-4, the J gene TRBJ1-5; D is perhaps TRBD1 (6 bases). V lost 3 bases and J lost 7, with 10 bases in between. The CDR3 consists of 13 residues. CDR3 in DNA: TGTGCCAGCAGTTTGGGACAACGGCAGCCCCAGCATTTT. It codes for CASSLGQRQPQHF.

As concerns this clonotype: The germline gene is not matched at one end of the junction; a read error may be the cause. The V and J genes are TRBV7-9 and TRBJ1-5; TRBD1 might be the D (5 bases). CDR1 is SEHNR, CDR2 FQNEAQ, per germline (reference sequence). This CDR3 has 17 residues. The CDR3 protein is CASSQVPRGWGNQPQHF. CDR3 nucleotide sequence: TGCGCCAGCAGCCAAGTTCCGAGGGGATGGGGCAATCAGCCCCAGCATTTT. The full variable domain, completed using reference TRBV7-9 and TRBJ1-5, is DTGVSQNPRHKITKRGQNVTFRCDPISEHNRLYWYRQTLGQGPEFLTYFQNEAQLEKSRLLSDRFSAERPKGSFSTLEIQRTEQGDSAMYLCASSQVPRGWGNQPQHFGDGTRLSIL.

On this clonotype itself: At one end, the junction sequence differs from germline, possibly due to a read error. The V call is TRBV7-8, the J call TRBJ2-5; D remains ambiguous. The CDR3 contains 15 residues. Germline lookup yields CDR1 SGHVS and CDR2 FQNEAQ. This CDR3 reads CTSSSTESGGETQYF. CDR3 DNA: TGTACCAGCAGCTCCACGGAATCCGGTGGTGAGACCCAGTACTTC.

This clonotype occurred a few times. The chain recombines TRBV19 with TRBJ1-5; the D gene is possibly TRBD1 (5 bases). V was clipped by 4 bases and J by 9 bases, with 10 bases between them. The CDR3 is made up of 12 amino acids. The germline CDR1 and CDR2 sequences are LNHDA and SQIVND (reference sequence). The CDR3 spells CASSRGVPPQHF. DNA of the CDR3: TGTGCCAGTAGTAGGGGGGTTCCGCCCCAGCATTTT.

J is TRBJ1-1 and V is TRBV12-3 or TRBV12-4; D ambiguous. V was pared by 2 bases and J by 3 bases, with 10 bases between. This CDR3 comprises 14 residues. CDR3 nucleotide sequence: TGTGCCAGCAGTTTATTAAATCCGGACACTGAAGCTTTCTTT. This gives the protein CASSLLNPDTEAFF.

This clonotype was counted between two and nine times. The chain employs TRBV7-9 and TRBJ1-2; no clear D gene. The ends were cut back, 4 bases at V and 8 bases at J, with 8 bases in the middle. The CDR3 runs to 11 residues. The germline V gene encodes CDR1 SEHNR and CDR2 FQNEAQ (reference sequence). This CDR3 is CASSSDQGYTF. Here the CDR3 DNA reads TGTGCCAGCAGCTCTGACCAAGGCTACACCTTC.

This clonotype showed up many times. The chain carries TRBV6-5 and TRBJ2-5, with TRBD1 identical over 7 bases. With V trimmed by 2 bases and J by 4 bases, 4 bases remained unmatched. Germline CDR1 is MNHEY and CDR2 is SVGAGI. The CDR3 runs to 14 residues. The CDR3 DNA is TGTGCCAGCAGTTACGTTTCAGGGGGAGAGACCCAGTACTTC. As protein: CASSYVSGGETQYF.

This chain links TRBV7-9 with TRBJ2-7, with D uncertain. With 5 bases removed from V and 2 bases from J, the gap between germline ends came to 7 bases. Germline V lookup: CDR1 SEHNR, CDR2 FQNEAQ (reference sequence). This CDR3 region has 12 residues. This CDR3 reads CASSPWPYEQYF. The CDR3 DNA reads TGTGCCAGCAGCCCCTGGCCCTACGAGCAGTACTTC.

The V call is TRBV7-9, the J call TRBJ1-1, with D maybe TRBD1 (6 bases). Trimming cost V 2 bases and J 4 bases, with 14 bases left between them. CDR1 is SEHNR and CDR2 is FQNEAQ in the germline V gene (reference sequence). The CDR3 length is 15 residues. As DNA, the CDR3 is TGTGCCAGCAGCTTATTAACGGGGGCCGGCACTGAAGCTTTCTTT. Amino acids: CASSLLTGAGTEAFF.

The chain is built from TRBV10-3 and TRBJ2-2, with D unresolved. The germline V and J ends were trimmed by 10 bases and 1 base, with 10 bases remaining between them. The CDR3 totals 13 residues. Per germline, CDR1 ENHRY and CDR2 SYGVKD. The CDR3 loop reads CATCRVNTGELFF. The CDR3 DNA reads as TGTGCCACCTGTCGGGTGAACACCGGGGAGCTGTTTTTT.

The chain combines TRBV7-2 with TRBJ1-2, with D tentatively TRBD1 (6 bases). The V end lost 6 bases, the J end lost 0 bases, and 14 bases lay between the germline ends. CDR1 is SGHTA and CDR2 is FQGNSA in the germline V gene. The CDR3 contains 15 residues. In DNA form, the CDR3 reads TGTGCCAGCAGAGACAGGTTCGGGACTAACTATGGCTACACCTTC. It yields the protein CASRDRFGTNYGYTF. Looking up the rest from reference TRBV7-2 and TRBJ1-2 gives the full variable domain: GAGVSQSPSNKVTEKGKDVELRCDPISGHTALYWYRQSLGQGLEFLIYFQGNSAPDKSGLPSDRFSAERTGGSVSTLTIQRTQQEDSAVYLCASRDRFGTNYGYTFGSGTRLTVV.

This clonotype was observed at least ten times. CDR3 in amino acids: CATSFGQLNEKLFF. Written as DNA, the CDR3 is TGTGCCACCAGCTTCGGACAGCTAAATGAAAAACTGTTTTTT. The chain joins TRBV15 to TRBJ1-4; a possible D gene is TRBD1 (6 bases). Per the germline V gene, CDR1 is LNHNV and CDR2 is YYDKDF (reference sequence). Trimming took off 5 bases at V and 5 bases at J, with 12 bases between the two ends. The CDR3 is 14 amino acids. The full variable domain, its missing parts supplied by reference TRBV15 and TRBJ1-4, is DAMVIQNPRYQVTQFGKPVTLSCSQTLNHNVMYWYQQKSSQAPKLLFHYYDKDFNNEADTPDNFQSRRPNTSFCFLDIRSPGLGDTAMYLCATSFGQLNEKLFFGSGTQLSVL.

This clonotype was counted only a few times. This sequence joins TRBV5-1 and TRBJ2-6, with D uncertain. Deletions cut 4 bases from V and 0 bases from J, with 11 bases between. In germline, CDR1 is SGHRS, CDR2 YFSETQ. The CDR3 totals 16 residues. This CDR3 reads CASSNGRSSGANVLTF. Here the CDR3 DNA reads TGCGCCAGCAGCAATGGCCGAAGCTCTGGGGCCAACGTCCTGACTTTC.

The chain couples TRBV9 to TRBJ1-1; maybe TRBD1 (6 bases). Trimming shortened V by 4 bases and J by 4 bases, and 17 bases separated the two germline ends. The CDR3 spans 15 residues. The V gene's germline CDR1 is SGDLS and CDR2 YYNGEE. CDR3 residues: CASSPSEGGGTEAFF. In nucleotides, the CDR3 is TGTGCCAGCAGCCCCTCTGAGGGGGGGGGCACTGAAGCTTTCTTT.

The chain uses TRBV9 and TRBJ1-4; TRBD1 is a possible D gene (5 bases). Germline V gene data show CDR1 as SGDLS and CDR2 as YYNGEE. The CDR3 runs to 15 residues. V gave up 4 bases and J gave up 8 bases, with 18 bases separating them. CDR3 nucleotides: TGTGCCAGCAGCCCAGGGACCGCCGGGGGGGAAAAACTGTTTTTT. Translating gives CASSPGTAGGEKLFF.

This clonotype was seen repeatedly, ten times or more. V is TRBV29-1 and J is TRBJ1-5; D possibly corresponds to TRBD1 (6 bases). Trimming shortened V by 6 bases and J by 3 bases, and 12 bases separated the two germline ends. This CDR3 spans 13 amino acids. Germline CDR1 SQVTM, CDR2 ANQGSEA. The CDR3, as DNA: TGCAGCGTGGGCCGGGACACCAATCAGCCCCAGCATTTT. Its protein product is CSVGRDTNQPQHF.

The chain combines TRBV29-1 with TRBJ1-1, with D possibly TRBD1 on 5 matching bases. The V end lost 7 bases, the J end lost 4 bases, and 13 bases lay between the germline ends. The V gene's germline CDR1 is SQVTM and CDR2 ANQGSEA. CDR3 length: 12 amino acids. CDR3 region: CSGVRDSTEAFF. CDR3 sequence (DNA): TGCAGCGGCGTCAGGGATTCCACTGAAGCTTTCTTT.

This chain connects TRBV29-1 to TRBJ2-7; 12 positions match TRBD2. The CDR3 loop spans 14 amino acids. The V gene end was trimmed by 1 base and the J gene end by 3 bases; junction bases not matched to a gene: 1. Germline assignment: CDR1 SQVTM and CDR2 ANQGSEA. The CDR3, as DNA: TGCAGCGTTGAAGCGACTAGCGGGAGCTACGAGCAGTACTTC. It codes for CSVEATSGSYEQYF.

Of note for this clonotype: Germline is not matched at one junction end, which may reflect a read error. J is TRBJ1-6 and V is TRBV20-1; 7 bases align to TRBD1. The germline gives CDR1 DFQATT, CDR2 SNEGSKA (reference sequence). This CDR3 is built from 14 residues. CDR3 amino acids: CSAFTGETGSPFHF. CDR3 bases: TGCAGTGCCTTTACAGGGGAAACTGGCTCACCCTTCCACTTT.

Worth noting for this clonotype: Sequence at one end of the junction differs from germline and may be a read error. V and J are TRBV10-3 and TRBJ2-7, with 8 bases aligning to TRBD2. This CDR3 has 15 amino acids. Germline V gene data show CDR1 as ENHRY and CDR2 as SYGVKD. The CDR3, as DNA: TGTGCCAGCAGTCCCCGGGGGGGGTTGTTCAACGAGCAGTACTTC. It encodes CASSPRGGLFNEQYF.

V and J are TRBV2 and TRBJ1-5, with TRBD1 matching 10 bases. CDR1 is SNHLY and CDR2 is FYNNEI in the germline V gene. This CDR3 has 14 residues. V lost 8 bases, J lost 7 bases, and 8 bases stayed unmatched. In nucleotides, the CDR3 is TGTGCCAGCTGGACAGGGGGTTCGAGACAGCCCCAGCATTTT. Translated: CASWTGGSRQPQHF.

The V and J genes are TRBV9 and TRBJ1-5; D is perhaps TRBD1 (5 bases). This CDR3 is built from 14 residues. Deletions cut 9 bases from V and 6 bases from J, with 19 bases between. Germline assignment: CDR1 SGDLS and CDR2 YYNGEE. The CDR3 DNA reads TGTGCCATCAGTGGGTCAGGGAAGGGTCAGCCCCAGCATTTT. Translation: CAISGSGKGQPQHF.

The chain couples TRBV7-9 to TRBJ1-6; 7 nucleotides match TRBD1. V trimming: 3 bases; J trimming: 8 bases; junction bases outside the gene matches: 7. This CDR3 contains 15 residues. Germline V gives CDR1 SEHNR, CDR2 FQNEAQ (reference sequence). CDR3 nucleotide sequence: TGTGCCAGCAGCTTCTGGACAGGCCCCCATTCACCCCTCCACTTT. It is translated as CASSFWTGPHSPLHF.

The rearrangement links TRBV9 to TRBJ1-6; D ambiguous. Germline V gene sequence: CDR1 SGDLS, CDR2 YYNGEE. The CDR3 length is 14 residues. Trimming shortened V by 2 bases and J by 7 bases, and 10 bases separated the two germline ends. The CDR3: CASSVRTENSPLHF. CDR3 nucleotides: TGTGCCAGCAGCGTTCGGACGGAGAATTCACCCCTCCACTTT.

This clonotype was detected a few times. The V and J genes are TRBV7-2 and TRBJ1-2, with 10 bases lining up with TRBD1. CDR1 is SGHTA and CDR2 is FQGNSA in the germline V gene. V trimming: 7 bases; J trimming: 2 bases; junction bases outside the gene matches: 7. CDR3 length: 15 amino acids. The CDR3 sequence is CASTPPGQGNYGYTF. The CDR3 DNA reads as TGTGCCAGCACGCCCCCGGGACAGGGGAACTATGGCTACACCTTC.

A word on this clonotype: This may be a read error, as it is one base from a much larger clone. The chain is built from TRBV10-3 and TRBJ1-1; TRBD1 matches at 7 bases. This CDR3 is 14 amino acids long. The germline CDR1 and CDR2 sequences are ENHRY and SYGVKD. V trimming: 2 bases; J trimming: 6 bases; junction bases outside the gene matches: 6. For the CDR3, the DNA is TGTGCCATCAGTGAGACAGGGGTGATGCCTGAAGCTTTCTTT. Protein: CAISETGVMPEAFF.